This passage covers 27 T cell receptor beta chains from one sample sequenced in a study of T cell repertoires in cytomegalovirus infection. TCRdb re-called the reads with MiXCR, one entry per CDR3 protein. The sample includes some 500,000 distinct CDR3 sequences, 35% to 50% seen only once; the top ten take over 45%. No antigen is known for these receptors. Sequenced here: cultured PBMCs, sampled from culture after CMV antigen stimulation. All receptors come from a human donor in good health (CMV status not recorded). Some clones in this sample may be carry-over from other donors' samples.

This chain uses TRBV7-9 with TRBJ1-2; 10 nucleotides match TRBD1. Looked up from germline, CDR1 is SEHNR and CDR2 is FQNEAQ (reference sequence). V trimming: 6 bases; J trimming: 3 bases; junction bases outside the gene matches: 7. This CDR3 is built from 15 residues. The CDR3, as DNA: TGTGCCAGCAGGGGCGGACAGGGGGATGACTATGGCTACACCTTC. Translating gives CASRGGQGDDYGYTF. Combining the CDR3 with reference TRBV7-9 and TRBJ1-2 gives the whole variable domain DTGVSQNPRHKITKRGQNVTFRCDPISEHNRLYWYRQTLGQGPEFLTYFQNEAQLEKSRLLSDRFSAERPKGSFSTLEIQRTEQGDSAMYLCASRGGQGDDYGYTFGSGTRLTVV.

The chain is built from TRBV7-2 and TRBJ2-1; TRBD1 or TRBD2 may be the D gene (5 bases each). V was pared by 2 bases and J by 10 bases, with 15 bases between. Germline CDR1 and CDR2: SGHTA and FQGNSA. CDR3 length: 14 residues. CDR3 in DNA: TGTGCCAGCAGCTTATTGGGTTCTCGGGACGAGCAGTTCTTC. Translating gives CASSLLGSRDEQFF.

V gene TRBV27 combines with J gene TRBJ1-4; D possibly corresponds to TRBD1 (5 bases). V shed 6 bases and J shed 2 bases, with 19 bases lying between them. This CDR3 is 17 amino acids long. Germline CDR1 reads MNHEY; CDR2 reads SMNVEV (reference sequence). This CDR3 reads CASSLTVTPTTNEKLFF. The CDR3 region has the DNA TGTGCCAGCAGCCTGACAGTAACCCCGACCACTAATGAAAAACTGTTTTTT.

The chain combines TRBV10-3 with TRBJ2-1; possibly TRBD2 for D (7 bases). Deletions cut 3 bases from V and 9 bases from J, with 18 bases between. This CDR3 contains 15 residues. Germline V gene data show CDR1 as ENHRY and CDR2 as SYGVKD. The CDR3 DNA sequence: TGTGCCATCAGTGACCCTCCCGGGGGGCGGGGTGAGCAGTTCTTC. This sequence encodes CAISDPPGGRGEQFF.

In its sample, this clonotype was seen a few times. The genes are TRBV7-2 and TRBJ2-1; 9 nucleotides match TRBD2. V lost 5 bases, J lost 3 bases, and 5 bases stayed unmatched. The CDR3 sequence is 15 residues long. Germline CDR1 is SGHTA and CDR2 is FQGNSA. The CDR3 nucleotides read TGTGCCAGCAGCGAAATAGCGGGGGTCTACAATGAGCAGTTCTTC. This gives the protein CASSEIAGVYNEQFF.

V gene TRBV20-1 combines with J gene TRBJ2-5; tentative D call: TRBD2 (5 bases). The CDR3 is 12 residues long. V lost 6 bases, J lost 3 bases, and 11 bases lay in between. CDR1 and CDR2 from the germline V gene are DFQATT and SNEGSKA (reference sequence). The CDR3 DNA reads as TGCAGTGCCCACTGGGAGAAAGAGACCCAGTACTTC. Its protein is CSAHWEKETQYF.

The chain has TRBV11-3 and TRBJ2-2; 7 bases map to TRBD1. Germline V CDR1 and CDR2: SGHNT, YENEEA. V lost 5 bases and J lost 3; bases outside the gene matches: 6. The length of the CDR3 is 15 residues. DNA of the CDR3: TGTGCCAGCAGCCACAGGGGCCCGGACACCGGGGAGCTGTTTTTT. This gives the protein CASSHRGPDTGELFF.

V gene TRBV18 combines with J gene TRBJ2-7; 9 bases map to TRBD2. Trimming removed 0 bases from V and 2 bases from J; junction bases left unmatched: 5. CDR1 is KGHSH and CDR2 is LQKENI in the germline V gene. The CDR3 length is 16 residues. The CDR3 loop reads CASSPPSAGGAYEQYF. In DNA, the CDR3 is TGTGCCAGCTCACCACCGTCAGCGGGAGGTGCCTACGAGCAGTACTTC. The variable domain in full, with the rest retrieved from reference TRBV18 and TRBJ2-7, is NAGVMQNPRHLVRRRGQEARLRCSPMKGHSHVYWYRQLPEEGLKFMVYLQKENIIDESGMPKERFSAEFPKEGPSILRIQQVVRGDSAAYFCASSPPSAGGAYEQYFGPGTRLTVT.

V and J are TRBV4-1 and TRBJ1-5, with a weak D call TRBD1 (5 bases). This CDR3 region has 15 residues. The ends were cut back, 0 bases at V and 5 bases at J, with 11 bases in the middle. Germline loops: CDR1 MGHRA, CDR2 YSYEKL. CDR3 sequence (DNA): TGCGCCAGCAGCCAAGATATCGGACAAGATCAGCCCCAGCATTTT. It yields the protein CASSQDIGQDQPQHF.

There are many counts of this clonotype. The chain recombines TRBV11-2 with TRBJ2-3; 10 nucleotides match TRBD2. The CDR3 is 15 amino acids. Germline CDR1 and CDR2: SGHAT and FQNNGV. V trimming: 5 bases; J trimming: 9 bases; junction bases outside the gene matches: 11. In nucleotides, the CDR3 is TGTGCCAGCAGCACCCGAGCGGGGGGGCTACGAACGCAGTATTTT. This encodes CASSTRAGGLRTQYF.

The CDR3 bases are TGTGCCACCAGCAGAGATCCGACCAACTCTGGAAACACCATATATTTT. This translates into CATSRDPTNSGNTIYF. The J gene is TRBJ1-3, the V gene TRBV15; D gene ambiguous. The CDR3 runs 16 residues. Per germline, CDR1 LNHNV and CDR2 YYDKDF (reference sequence). The germline V and J ends were trimmed by 0 bases and 0 bases, with 9 bases remaining between them.

This chain uses TRBV7-3 with TRBJ2-5; TRBD1 matches 8 bases. The CDR3 has 15 residues. The germline gives CDR1 SGHTA, CDR2 FQGTGA. Trimming took 4 bases from V and 2 from J; bases not matched to a gene: 6. The CDR3 here is CASSSNRQGQETQYF. In DNA form, the CDR3 reads TGTGCCAGCAGCTCCAATCGACAGGGGCAAGAGACCCAGTACTTC. The whole variable domain, filled in from reference TRBV7-3 and TRBJ2-5, reads GAGVSQTPSNKVTEKGKYVELRCDPISGHTALYWYRQSLGQGPEFLIYFQGTGAADDSGLPNDRFFAVRPEGSVSTLKIQRTERGDSAVYLCASSSNRQGQETQYFGPGTRLLVL.

There are a few counts of this clonotype. The V gene is TRBV6-2 or TRBV6-3, the J gene TRBJ2-7, with D maybe TRBD1 (5 bases). The CDR3 covers 13 residues. V was cut by 6 bases and J by 2 bases, with 11 bases left in between. The germline V gene encodes CDR1 MNHEY and CDR2 SVGEGT. The CDR3 region is CASRSDTAYEQYF. Here the CDR3 DNA reads TGTGCCAGCAGATCGGACACAGCCTACGAGCAGTACTTC.

The J gene is TRBJ2-1, the V gene TRBV4-2, with D unclear. Germline V gene sequence: CDR1 LGHNA, CDR2 YNFKEQ. The V end lost 0 bases, the J end lost 2 bases, and 11 bases lay between the germline ends. The length of the CDR3 is 16 residues. As DNA, the CDR3 is TGTGCCAGCAGCCAAGATCTGCTTTCTCCCTACAATGAGCAGTTCTTC. Translated, it gives CASSQDLLSPYNEQFF.

This chain connects TRBV7-2 to TRBJ2-5; 7 nucleotides align to TRBD1. CDR3 size: 13 residues. Germline V gives CDR1 SGHTA, CDR2 FQGNSA. Germline trimming cut 6 bases from V and 5 bases from J; bases unmatched to any gene: 6. The CDR3 sequence: CASRRDRAETQYF. CDR3 nucleotides: TGTGCCAGCAGACGCGACAGGGCGGAGACCCAGTACTTC.

This clonotype was recorded a few times. This rearrangement joins TRBV7-8 to TRBJ2-5; 8 bases align to TRBD2. The V gene end was trimmed by 5 bases and the J gene end by 4 bases; junction bases not matched to a gene: 12. Looked up from germline, CDR1 is SGHVS and CDR2 is FQNEAQ. The CDR3 runs to 16 residues. The CDR3 is CASSNRAAGGRETQYF. As DNA, the CDR3 is TGTGCCAGCAGCAACCGGGCCGCGGGAGGTCGAGAGACCCAGTACTTC.

This clonotype has just a few counts. V gene TRBV4-1 combines with J gene TRBJ1-3, with a weak D call TRBD1 (6 bases). The CDR3 has 14 residues. V was trimmed by 4 bases and J by 5 bases, leaving 12 bases between them. The germline gives CDR1 MGHRA, CDR2 YSYEKL. CDR3 bases: TGCGCCAGCAGCCTACAGGGTTGGAGAAACACCATATATTTT. Translated, it gives CASSLQGWRNTIYF.

V is TRBV5-6 and J is TRBJ2-3, with no clear D. This CDR3 contains 15 residues. Between the trimmed V and J ends, which lost 6 bases and 2 bases, there was a span of 16 bases. From germline, CDR1 is SGHDT and CDR2 YYEEEE. The CDR3 loop reads CASITGRQFTDTQYF. CDR3 nucleotides: TGTGCCAGCATCACGGGTCGGCAGTTCACAGATACGCAGTATTTT.

This clonotype has ten or more counts. The genes are TRBV7-2 and TRBJ2-7; 14 positions match TRBD2. CDR1 and CDR2 from the germline V gene are SGHTA and FQGNSA. Trimming at V came to 3 bases and at J to 4 bases, leaving 11 bases not matched to a gene. The CDR3 spans 18 residues. CDR3 sequence: CASSFSRGRLAGGYEQYF. DNA of the CDR3: TGTGCCAGCAGCTTTTCCCGGGGAAGACTAGCGGGAGGGTACGAGCAGTACTTC.

This clonotype came up many times. This chain uses TRBV7-2 with TRBJ2-5; D assignment may be TRBD1 or TRBD2 (5 bases each). Trimming pared 0 bases from V and 4 bases from J, leaving 9 bases between. Germline V CDR1 and CDR2: SGHTA, FQGNSA. The CDR3 contains 14 residues. This CDR3 is CASSLAGPSETQYF. The CDR3 DNA is TGTGCCAGCAGCTTAGCGGGACCCTCAGAGACCCAGTACTTC. Full variable domain (outside the CDR3, taken from reference TRBV7-2 and TRBJ2-5): GAGVSQSPSNKVTEKGKDVELRCDPISGHTALYWYRQSLGQGLEFLIYFQGNSAPDKSGLPSDRFSAERTGGSVSTLTIQRTQQEDSAVYLCASSLAGPSETQYFGPGTRLLVL.

This clonotype appeared a few times. The chain combines TRBV3-1 with TRBJ1-3; a possible D gene is TRBD1 (5 bases). The germline CDR1 and CDR2 sequences are LGHDT and YNNKEL (reference sequence). Trimming pared 5 bases from V and 1 base from J, leaving 18 bases between. The CDR3 has 17 amino acids. CDR3 loop: CASSEGPGLLSGNTIYF. The CDR3 DNA reads as TGTGCCAGCAGCGAAGGTCCGGGACTCTTATCTGGAAACACCATATATTTT.

This sequence joins TRBV12-3 or TRBV12-4 and TRBJ2-5, with D unresolved. CDR3 length equals 13 residues. V was clipped by 6 bases and J by 7 bases, with 15 bases between them. The CDR3 spells CASRPDGPATQYF. In nucleotides, the CDR3 is TGTGCCAGCAGACCGGACGGTCCAGCGACCCAGTACTTC.

This chain links TRBV2 with TRBJ2-7; D might be TRBD2 (6 bases). Germline V lookup: CDR1 SNHLY, CDR2 FYNNEI. The CDR3 runs to 13 residues. V dropped 7 bases and J dropped 3 bases, with 13 bases sitting between them. The CDR3 region is CASKYRGNYEQYF. The CDR3 DNA is TGTGCCAGCAAGTACCGGGGGAACTACGAGCAGTACTTC.

This clonotype has a count of ten or more. The rearrangement links TRBV11-2 to TRBJ1-6, with 8 bases fitting TRBD1. The CDR3 totals 15 residues. Germline CDR1 reads SGHAT; CDR2 reads FQNNGV. V shed 3 bases, J shed 7 bases, and the junction held 5 bases outside the gene matches. This CDR3 reads CASSLGGQGNSPLHF. The DNA for the CDR3 is TGTGCCAGCAGCTTGGGAGGACAGGGCAATTCACCCCTCCACTTT. The variable domain in full, with the rest retrieved from reference TRBV11-2 and TRBJ1-6, is EAGVAQSPRYKIIEKRQSVAFWCNPISGHATLYWYQQILGQGPKLLIQFQNNGVVDDSQLPKDRFSAERLKGVDSTLKIQPAKLEDSAVYLCASSLGGQGNSPLHFGNGTRLTVT.

This chain links TRBV7-2 with TRBJ2-2, with D possibly TRBD1 on 5 matching bases. Germline CDR1 SGHTA, CDR2 FQGNSA. The CDR3 is 15 residues long. V lost 0 bases and J 2 bases, leaving 7 bases between the germline ends. The CDR3 region has the DNA TGTGCCAGCAGCTTAGCGACAGTTAACACCGGGGAGCTGTTTTTT. It yields the protein CASSLATVNTGELFF. The full variable domain, its missing parts supplied by reference TRBV7-2 and TRBJ2-2, is GAGVSQSPSNKVTEKGKDVELRCDPISGHTALYWYRQSLGQGLEFLIYFQGNSAPDKSGLPSDRFSAERTGGSVSTLTIQRTQQEDSAVYLCASSLATVNTGELFFGEGSRLTVL.

This rearrangement joins TRBV12-3 or TRBV12-4 to TRBJ2-3; D unclear. Trimming shortened V by 4 bases and J by 1 base, and 12 bases separated the two germline ends. This CDR3 is built from 15 residues. The CDR3 protein is CASSYEVGGTDTQYF. DNA for the CDR3: TGTGCCAGCAGTTATGAAGTTGGGGGCACAGATACGCAGTATTTT.

V usage is TRBV4-1 and J usage is TRBJ1-1, with D maybe TRBD1 (6 bases). V gave up 3 bases and J gave up 4 bases, with 15 bases separating them. Per germline, CDR1 MGHRA and CDR2 YSYEKL. The CDR3 contains 15 residues. CDR3 loop: CASSQLSGAVTEAFF. CDR3 nucleotide sequence: TGCGCCAGCAGCCAGTTGTCAGGGGCGGTCACTGAAGCTTTCTTT.